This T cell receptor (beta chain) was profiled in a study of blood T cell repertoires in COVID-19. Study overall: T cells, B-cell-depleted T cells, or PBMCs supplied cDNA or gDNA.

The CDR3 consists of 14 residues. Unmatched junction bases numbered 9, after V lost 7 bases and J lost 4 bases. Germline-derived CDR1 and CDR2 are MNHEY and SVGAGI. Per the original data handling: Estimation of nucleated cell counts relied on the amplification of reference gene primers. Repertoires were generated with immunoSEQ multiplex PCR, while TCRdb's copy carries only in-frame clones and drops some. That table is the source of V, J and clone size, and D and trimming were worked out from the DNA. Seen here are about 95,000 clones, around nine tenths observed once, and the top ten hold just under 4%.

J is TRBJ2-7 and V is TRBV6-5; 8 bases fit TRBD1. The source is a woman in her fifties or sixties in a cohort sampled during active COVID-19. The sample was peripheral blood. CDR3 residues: CASIGTGPRYEQYF. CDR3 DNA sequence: TGTGCCAGCATTGGGACAGGACCGAGATACGAGCAGTACTTC.